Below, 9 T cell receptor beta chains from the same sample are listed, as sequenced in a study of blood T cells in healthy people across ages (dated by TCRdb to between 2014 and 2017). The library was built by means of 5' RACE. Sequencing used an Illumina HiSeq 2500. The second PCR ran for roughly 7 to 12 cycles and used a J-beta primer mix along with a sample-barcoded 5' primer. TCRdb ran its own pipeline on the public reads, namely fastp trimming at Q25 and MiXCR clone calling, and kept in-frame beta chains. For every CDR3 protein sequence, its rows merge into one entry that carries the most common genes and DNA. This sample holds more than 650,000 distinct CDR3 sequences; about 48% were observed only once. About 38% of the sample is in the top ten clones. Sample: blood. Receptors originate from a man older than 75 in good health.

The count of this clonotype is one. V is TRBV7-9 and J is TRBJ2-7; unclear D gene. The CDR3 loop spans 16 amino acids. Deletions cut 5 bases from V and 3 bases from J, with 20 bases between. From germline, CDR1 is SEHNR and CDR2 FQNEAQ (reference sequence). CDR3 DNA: TGTGCCAGCAGCATGCAGTCTGGGATGGGGAACTACGAGCAGTACTTC. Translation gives CASSMQSGMGNYEQYF.

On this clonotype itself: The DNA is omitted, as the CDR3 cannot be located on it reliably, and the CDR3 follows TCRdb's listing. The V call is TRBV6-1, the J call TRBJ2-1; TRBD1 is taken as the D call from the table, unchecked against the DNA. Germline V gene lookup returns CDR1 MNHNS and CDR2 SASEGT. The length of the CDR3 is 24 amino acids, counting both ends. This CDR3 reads CASSRTLEQYFGAGTQEGLDEQFF.

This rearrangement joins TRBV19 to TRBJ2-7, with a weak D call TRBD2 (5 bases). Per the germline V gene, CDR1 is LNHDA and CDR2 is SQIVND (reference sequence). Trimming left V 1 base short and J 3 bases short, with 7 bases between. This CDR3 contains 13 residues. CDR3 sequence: CASSIVRGYEQYF. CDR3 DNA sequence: TGTGCCAGTAGTATAGTTCGGGGCTACGAGCAGTACTTC.

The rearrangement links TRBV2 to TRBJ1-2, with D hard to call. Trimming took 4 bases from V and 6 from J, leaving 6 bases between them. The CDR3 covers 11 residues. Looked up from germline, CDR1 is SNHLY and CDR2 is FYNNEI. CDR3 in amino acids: CASSVLNGYTF. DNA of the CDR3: TGTGCCAGCAGTGTGTTAAATGGCTACACCTTC.

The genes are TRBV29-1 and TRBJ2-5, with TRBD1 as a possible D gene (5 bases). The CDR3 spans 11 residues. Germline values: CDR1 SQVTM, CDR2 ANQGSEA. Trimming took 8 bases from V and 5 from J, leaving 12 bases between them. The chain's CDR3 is CSTRQTETQYF. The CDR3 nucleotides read TGCAGCACCCGACAGACGGAGACCCAGTACTTC.

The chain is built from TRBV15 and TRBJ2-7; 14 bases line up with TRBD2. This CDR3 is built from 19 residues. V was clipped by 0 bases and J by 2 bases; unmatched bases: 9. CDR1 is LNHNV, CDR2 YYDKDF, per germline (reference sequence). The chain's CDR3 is CATSRDEGTSGRFPYEQYF. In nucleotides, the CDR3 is TGTGCCACCAGCAGAGATGAAGGGACTAGCGGGAGATTCCCCTACGAGCAGTACTTC.

This chain's CDR3 is CASSTDGGAQHF. The CDR3 DNA reads TGTGCCAGCAGCACCGATGGGGGAGCCCAGCATTTT. V and J are TRBV7-9 and TRBJ1-5; a weak D match, TRBD1 (5 bases). Trimming left V 5 bases short and J 11 bases short, with 13 bases between. This CDR3 comprises 12 residues. The germline CDR1 and CDR2 sequences are SEHNR and FQNEAQ (reference sequence).

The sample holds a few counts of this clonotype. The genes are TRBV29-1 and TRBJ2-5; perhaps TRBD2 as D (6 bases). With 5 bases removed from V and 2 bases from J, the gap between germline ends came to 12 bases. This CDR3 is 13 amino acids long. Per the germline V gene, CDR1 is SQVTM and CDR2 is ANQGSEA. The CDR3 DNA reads TGCAGCGTTACCCTCGGGGGACAAGAGACCCAGTACTTC. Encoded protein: CSVTLGGQETQYF.

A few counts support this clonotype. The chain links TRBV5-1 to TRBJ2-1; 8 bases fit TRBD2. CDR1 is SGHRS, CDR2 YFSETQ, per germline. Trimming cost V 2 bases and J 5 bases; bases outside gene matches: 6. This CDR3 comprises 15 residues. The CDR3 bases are TGCGCCAGCAGCTTAGCAGCGGGAGTCAACAATGAGCAGTTCTTC. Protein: CASSLAAGVNNEQFF.